The source of this T cell receptor (beta chain) is a study of cytomegalovirus exposure and HLA in healthy donors. Study-wide findings and caveats: DRB1 showed the most TCR associations and HLA-C the fewest in a later analysis, as rates varied by HLA locus.

The PCR contained 60 Vbeta and 13 Jbeta primers. The method was immunoSEQ multiplex PCR; TCRdb's version includes in-frame clones alone and lacks a portion of them. This sample has approximately 70,000 clones, with around 80% found just once. Trimming took 4 bases from V and 0 from J; bases not matched to a gene: 5. This CDR3 is 15 amino acids long. The germline V gene has CDR1 MGHRA and CDR2 YSYEKL. Within the sample, this clone is large. Its antigen remains unidentified. V and J are TRBV4-1 and TRBJ1-2, with 7 bases identical to TRBD1. The source material was PBMCs. The TCR was taken from a man aged 45-60 years in good health and CMV-seronegative. The CDR3, as DNA: TGCGCCAGCAGCCGCTGGACAGGTTCTAACTATGGCTACACCTTC. This sequence encodes CASSRWTGSNYGYTF.